This entry lists 14 T cell receptor beta chains sequenced from one sample in a study of PD-1 blockade in classical Hodgkin lymphoma. As to time point: cycle 4 day 1 (C4D1), after about 6 weeks of nivolumab. All patients experienced relapse after autologous stem cell transplantation, and brentuximab vedotin exposure was variable. Data came from immunoSEQ multiplex PCR; TCRdb stores just in-frame clones and leaves some out. The table shows roughly 60,000 clones, with approximately 92% occurring only once. Sample: peripheral blood mononuclear cells (PBMCs), taken before the fourth cycle of nivolumab. The receptors stem from a human donor with classical Hodgkin lymphoma.

This rearrangement joins TRBV28 to TRBJ2-7, with 7 bases matching TRBD2. The junction had 7 bases not matched to a gene; V was cut back by 5 bases and J by 3 bases. The CDR3 is 14 amino acids. The germline CDR1 and CDR2 sequences are MDHEN and SYDVKM. The CDR3 DNA sequence: TGTGCCAGCAGTGGCGGGAGTCGGGTCTACGAGCAGTACTTC. Translated: CASSGGSRVYEQYF.

This clone was seen just once. J is TRBJ1-2 and V is TRBV15; D is undetermined. V was shortened by 0 bases and J by 12 bases, with 20 bases between the two germline ends. The CDR3 is 15 amino acids. Per the germline V gene, CDR1 is LNHNV and CDR2 is YYDKDF (reference sequence). CDR3 DNA sequence: TGTGCCACCAGCAGAGATTCGGGTTTGGAGGGTAGAGACACCTTC. It codes for CATSRDSGLEGRDTF.

The chain couples TRBV6-1 to TRBJ1-1; weak D call: TRBD1 (5 bases). This CDR3 is 12 amino acids long. In germline, CDR1 is MNHNS, CDR2 SASEGT. V was cut by 5 bases and J by 10 bases, with 14 bases left in between. This CDR3 is CASSTRRQLAFF. CDR3 nucleotides: TGTGCCAGCAGTACCCGGAGACAGTTAGCTTTCTTT.

V gene TRBV13 combines with J gene TRBJ2-7; D may be TRBD1 (5 bases). This CDR3 has 13 amino acids. CDR1 is PRHDT, CDR2 FYEKMQ, per germline (reference sequence). Trimming took 0 bases from V and 8 from J, leaving 11 bases between them. The CDR3 nucleotides read TGTGCCAGCAGCTTAGGCCGTAGGGGTAAGCAGTACTTC. Its translation is CASSLGRRGKQYF.

The chain uses TRBV15 and TRBJ1-2, with D perhaps matching TRBD1 (5 bases). Trimming stripped 0 bases from V and 5 bases from J, with 10 bases between. The CDR3 length is 14 residues. CDR1 LNHNV and CDR2 YYDKDF come from the germline V gene (reference sequence). DNA of the CDR3: TGTGCCACCAGCAGAGATTCGACAGCTTATGGCTACACCTTC. It encodes CATSRDSTAYGYTF.

The chain carries TRBV6-6 and TRBJ1-4; D uncertain. Trimming left V 1 base short and J 6 bases short, with 6 bases between. The CDR3 is 13 residues long. Looked up from germline, CDR1 is MNHNY and CDR2 is SVGAGI (reference sequence). CDR3 in DNA: TGTGCCAGCAGTTACTTGGGAGATGAAAAACTGTTTTTT. It encodes CASSYLGDEKLFF.

CDR3 residues: CASSLTGTGVGNTEAFF. In DNA form, the CDR3 reads TGCGCCAGCAGCTTGACCGGGACAGGGGTTGGGAACACTGAAGCTTTCTTT. The J gene is TRBJ1-1, the V gene TRBV5-1; 10 nucleotides align to TRBD1. Germline trimming cut 1 base from V and 1 base from J; bases unmatched to any gene: 7. The germline V gene encodes CDR1 SGHRS and CDR2 YFSETQ. This CDR3 is 17 amino acids long.

The V call is TRBV28, the J call TRBJ2-3; no definite D call. Per germline, CDR1 MDHEN and CDR2 SYDVKM. Trimming removed 9 bases at V and 0 bases at J, with 1 base between. This CDR3 is built from 10 residues. In DNA, the CDR3 is TGTGCCAGTAGCACAGATACGCAGTATTTT. It yields the protein CASSTDTQYF.

The J gene is TRBJ2-7, the V gene TRBV5-1; D tentatively fits TRBD1 or TRBD2 (5 bases each). Trimming cost V 1 base and J 4 bases, with 12 bases left between them. Germline V gives CDR1 SGHRS, CDR2 YFSETQ. This CDR3 comprises 14 residues. The CDR3 DNA reads as TGCGCCAGCAGCTTGCCCGGGGCAGGGTACGAGCAGTACTTC. Its protein is CASSLPGAGYEQYF.

The CDR3 nucleotides are TGTGCCAGCAGCCCACCCCAACAGTCCTACGAGCAGTACTTC. Protein product: CASSPPQQSYEQYF. The rearrangement uses TRBV7-6 and TRBJ2-7, with no clear D. The CDR3 contains 14 residues. Trimming removed 5 bases at V and 1 base at J, with 12 bases between. CDR1 is SGHVS and CDR2 is FNYEAQ in the germline V gene. Filled out from reference TRBV7-6 and TRBJ2-7, the complete variable domain reads GAGVSQSPRYKVTKRGQDVALRCDPISGHVSLYWYRQALGQGPEFLTYFNYEAQQDKSGLPNDRFSAERPEGSISTLTIQRTEQRDSAMYRCASSPPQQSYEQYFGPGTRLTVT.

CDR3 bases: TGCGCCAGCAGCTTGTTCTCCGACTCCTACGAGCAGTACTTC. Amino acid sequence: CASSLFSDSYEQYF. This chain connects TRBV5-1 to TRBJ2-7; no clear D gene. Trimming removed 1 base at V and 0 bases at J, with 8 bases between. Germline-derived CDR1 and CDR2 are SGHRS and YFSETQ. This CDR3 has 14 residues.

The chain joins TRBV2 to TRBJ1-4; TRBD1 is a possible D gene (6 bases). The CDR3 covers 16 residues. Trimming pared 3 bases from V and 10 bases from J, leaving 21 bases between. From germline, CDR1 is SNHLY and CDR2 FYNNEI. The CDR3 protein is CASSEDRGGTWRKLFF. CDR3 DNA sequence: TGTGCCAGCAGTGAGGACCGGGGAGGGACATGGCGAAAACTGTTTTTT.

The chain links TRBV11-2 to TRBJ2-5; D is uncertain. Germline CDR1 and CDR2: SGHAT and FQNNGV. V was pared by 3 bases and J by 6 bases, with 14 bases between. The CDR3 is 14 residues long. As DNA, the CDR3 is TGTGCCAGCAGCTTTATCCCCGATCGTCAGACCCAGTACTTC. Its protein product is CASSFIPDRQTQYF.

The genes are TRBV19 and TRBJ1-3; possible D gene TRBD1, 6 bases. This CDR3 has 16 residues. Per the germline V gene, CDR1 is LNHDA and CDR2 is SQIVND (reference sequence). V was shortened by 4 bases and J by 4 bases, with 17 bases between the two germline ends. The CDR3: CASSKGVRLSGNTIYF. CDR3 coding DNA: TGTGCCAGTAGTAAGGGGGTACGACTCTCCGGAAACACCATATATTTT.